This T cell receptor (beta chain) came from a study of control samples from healthy donors and cancer patients. Trimming removed 5 bases from V and 0 bases from J, with 7 bases in between. Germline V gives CDR1 MNHEY, CDR2 SVGAGI. The CDR3 spans 13 residues. Assay: immunoSEQ multiplex PCR; the TCRdb copy retains only in-frame clones and omits some. The table includes 150,000 to 200,000 clones, 80% to 90% detected once. The TCR was taken from a man between 18 and 29 years old in good health. The chain is built from TRBV6-5 and TRBJ1-1; D is uncertain. The material sequenced was blood. The CDR3 region has the DNA TGTGCCAGCAGTCCCGGGGTGAACACTGAAGCTTTCTTT. It specifies CASSPGVNTEAFF.